This T cell receptor (beta chain) was sequenced for a study of blood T cell repertoires in COVID-19 (dated by TCRdb to 2020 to 2022). Regarding the complete study: Samples covering the acute and convalescent phases of COVID-19 were provided by collaborators in the United States, Italy and Spain. The prospective study material was composed of cDNA or gDNA derived from T cells, B-cell-depleted T cells, or PBMCs. Deeply sampled blood TCRbeta repertoires from subjects exposed to, actively infected with, or recovered from COVID-19 were included in the dataset. The repertoires were made available in a free public database intended to serve as a resource for research on the immune response to SARS-CoV-2. The samples were drawn from two sources: the first 160 participants of the ongoing ImmuneRACE study, and 1,000 to 1,500 subjects contributed by 6 global collaborators. Sample metadata almost always included a de-identified subject ID, COVID-19 status, age in years and sex. Where HLA class I and class II types were available, the types were taken from metadata supplied by the sample provider, not from assay-based typing.

Whole blood was collected in K2EDTA tubes by collaborating institutions according to the institutions' own protocols. For TCRbeta analysis, collaborators shipped samples in one of three forms: frozen whole blood, isolated PBMCs, or DNA extracted from either of those sample types. TCRbeta CDR3 regions were amplified from genomic DNA by means of the immunoSEQ Assay, a bias-controlled multiplex PCR. Regarding the original processing steps: Nucleated cell counts per sample were estimated from amplification of reference gene primers within the assay. To quantify the absolute abundance of each unique TCRbeta CDR3 rearrangement, sequence reads were collapsed and filtered. For each sample, productive Simpson clonality was calculated by taking the square root of Simpson's diversity index across productive rearrangements. TCRdb took over this immuneACCESS table, retaining in-frame rearrangements with V and J assigned. Such tables are incomplete; in checked studies, under half of the missing clones stem from an unresolved V gene, and the remainder is unexplained. That table supplies the V and J calls and clone size; D and trimming were determined from the DNA. The sample data list roughly 150,000 clones, and approximately 80% of these were observed just once. 9% to 10% of the sample belongs to the ten largest clones.

Notes on this clone: It has no known antigen specificity. Nothing much larger sits one base from this clone, and base qualities are not available.

V is pared back by 0 bases and J by 6 bases, with 11 bases lying between the germline termini. In the germline V gene, CDR1 corresponds to LGHNT and CDR2 to FRNRAP. From the cysteine through the phenylalanine, the CDR3 covers 14 amino acids. The entry retains the CDR3 DNA only, 42 bases that are in frame from base 1. What the authors observed across the whole study: The amount of clinical and demographic metadata varied by source and participant and was provided uncurated.

This chain joins TRBV12-5 to TRBJ1-1; a tentative D call is TRBD1 (5 bases match). The receptor was derived from a woman aged 50 to 65 with acute or convalescent COVID-19. The sample consisted of peripheral blood. The CDR3 amino acid sequence is: CASGLVRSGSEAFF. The nucleotide sequence is given as TGTGCTAGTGGTTTGGTACGGTCAGGGTCTGAAGCTTTCTTT.